This entry features one T cell receptor (beta chain) sequence. The antigen remains unidentified. The PCR had 60 Vbeta and 13 Jbeta primers. Sequencing was performed with immunoSEQ multiplex PCR; in TCRdb, only in-frame clones are kept and a portion is missing. The repertoire holds more than 150,000 clones, with about 80% as singletons. This sample was taken from a study of cytomegalovirus exposure and HLA in healthy donors. Points from the study as a whole: It has been reported that TCR beta sequences accurately predicted the HLA-A and HLA-B alleles of most subjects.

CDR3 size: 13 residues. Germline V gene data show CDR1 as SGHRS and CDR2 as YFSETQ. V lost 1 base and J lost 3, with 8 bases in between. This TCR derives from a man aged 35-49 years in good health and CMV-seronegative. The rearrangement links TRBV5-1 to TRBJ2-7; D not resolved. The specimen sequenced was PBMCs. CDR3 bases: TGCGCCAGCAGCTTGAAACAGAACTACGAGCAGTACTTC. This gives the protein CASSLKQNYEQYF.